The source of this T cell receptor beta chain is a study of patients and donors after allogeneic stem cell transplantation. Per germline, CDR1 SNHLY and CDR2 FYNNEI. Trimming left V 4 bases short and J 2 bases short, with 9 bases between. The CDR3 length is 14 residues. MiXCR, run by TCRdb on the RT-PCR reads, gives a single entry per CDR3 protein. The table records about 960,000 distinct CDR3 sequences, about a sixth of them present only once. Sequencing used blood, either unsorted or a sorted T cell fraction (not recorded which). This TCR came from a human donor who was either an allogeneic HSCT recipient or a stem cell or donor lymphocyte infusion donor (not recorded which). It is not recorded whose cells these are; they may come from a transplant donor. The V call is TRBV2, the J call TRBJ2-1, with D perhaps matching TRBD1 (5 bases). The CDR3 region is CASSGQTPYNEQFF. The CDR3 region has the DNA TGTGCCAGCAGTGGACAGACTCCCTACAATGAGCAGTTCTTC. Full variable domain (rest looked up from reference TRBV2 and TRBJ2-1): EPEVTQTPSHQVTQMGQEVILRCVPISNHLYFYWYRQILGQKVEFLVSFYNNEISEKSEIFDDQFSVERPDGSNFTLKIRSTKLEDSAMYFCASSGQTPYNEQFFGPGTRLTVL.